This T cell receptor beta chain was identified in a study of Ad26.COV2.S vaccination and SARS-CoV-2 variants. Study-wide background: The authors gave Ad26.COV2.S intramuscularly, either once or twice 56 days apart. Regarding the study as a whole: Non-spike TCR breadth did not differ much between vaccine and placebo recipients.

The CDR3 is 15 amino acids. Germline-derived CDR1 and CDR2 are SGHRS and YFSETQ. V shed 4 bases, J shed 4 bases, and the junction held 1 base outside the gene matches. The assay was immunoSEQ multiplex PCR, and TCRdb's table has in-frame clones only and misses some. The sample consists of more than 300,000 clones, around four fifths of them appearing once. As to treatment: 15 to 20 received Ad26.COV2.S at low or high dose, single or two shots; several received placebo; per-sample allocation not given. Repertoires come from day 63 after the first vaccine or placebo injection. On this clone: Antigen: not known.

This TCR derives from a person between 18 and 65 years old who received the Ad26.COV2.S COVID-19 vaccine or a placebo. This chain links TRBV5-1 with TRBJ2-3; 15 nucleotides align to TRBD2. Here the sequenced sample was peripheral blood, taken in a trial of Ad26.COV2.S vaccine versus placebo. Written as DNA, the CDR3 is TGCGCCAGCAGCCGGACTAGCGGGGGGGCAGATACGCAGTATTTT. This gives the protein CASSRTSGGADTQYF.